These 23 T cell receptor beta chains share one sample of origin, sequenced in a study of long-term antiretroviral therapy in people with HIV. The assay, immunoSEQ v3.0, was run at survey level. Sequenced by immunoSEQ multiplex PCR; TCRdb stores in-frame clones only, minus some. The top ten hold approximately 1.4% of the sample, which has 15,000 to 20,000 clones, roughly 95% seen once. Material: unsorted PBMCs, obtained around 10 years after starting antiretroviral therapy. Receptors were obtained from a man under 40 with HIV.

The chain has TRBV7-9 and TRBJ2-3; 8 bases fit TRBD2. The length of the CDR3 is 15 residues. V shed 3 bases and J 4 bases; nucleotides not matched to a gene: 6. Germline CDR1 reads SEHNR; CDR2 reads FQNEAQ (reference sequence). The CDR3 DNA reads TGTGCCAGCAGCTTCACGCGGGGGGCCCCAGATACGCAGTATTTT. The encoded protein is CASSFTRGAPDTQYF.

The rearrangement uses TRBV6-6 and TRBJ2-2; D unresolved. Trimming took off 4 bases at V and 2 bases at J, with 5 bases between the two ends. From germline, CDR1 is MNHNY and CDR2 SVGAGI (reference sequence). This CDR3 comprises 13 residues. The CDR3 sequence is CASSFSNTGELFF. CDR3 nucleotide sequence: TGTGCCAGCAGTTTTAGTAACACCGGGGAGCTGTTTTTT.

The sample holds one count of this clone. V gene TRBV6-5 combines with J gene TRBJ1-2; the D is unclear. This CDR3 is 16 amino acids long. Germline CDR1 is MNHEY and CDR2 is SVGAGI. Trimming removed 0 bases at V and 0 bases at J, with 11 bases between. For the CDR3, the DNA is TGTGCCAGCAGTTACTCGAGGCGACATACTAACTATGGCTACACCTTC. Amino acid sequence: CASSYSRRHTNYGYTF.

This chain joins TRBV10-2 and TRBJ1-5; D is unresolved. CDR1 is WSHSY, CDR2 SAAADI, per germline. The length of the CDR3 is 13 residues. With 2 bases removed from V and 0 bases from J, the gap between germline ends came to 2 bases. In DNA, the CDR3 is TGCGCCAGCAGTGAGCTTAGCAATCAGCCCCAGCATTTT. Its protein is CASSELSNQPQHF.

The J gene is TRBJ2-7, the V gene TRBV10-3; 7 nucleotides line up with TRBD2. Germline V gives CDR1 ENHRY, CDR2 SYGVKD. The junction had 6 bases not matched to a gene; V was cut back by 4 bases and J by 3 bases. The CDR3 extends over 14 amino acids. CDR3 region: CAISGERGGYEQYF. CDR3 coding DNA: TGTGCCATCAGTGGGGAGCGGGGTGGCTACGAGCAGTACTTC.

The chain joins TRBV5-1 to TRBJ2-5; the match to TRBD1 covers 8 bases. Per the germline V gene, CDR1 is SGHRS and CDR2 is YFSETQ. The CDR3 length is 15 residues. V was clipped by 1 base and J by 2 bases; unmatched bases: 4. CDR3 DNA sequence: TGCGCCAGCAGCTTGCTCCGGACAGGGCAAGAGACCCAGTACTTC. Its translation is CASSLLRTGQETQYF. The complete variable domain, with remaining parts taken from reference TRBV5-1 and TRBJ2-5, reads KAGVTQTPRYLIKTRGQQVTLSCSPISGHRSVSWYQQTPGQGLQFLFEYFSETQRNKGNFPGRFSGRQFSNSRSEMNVSTLELGDSALYLCASSLLRTGQETQYFGPGTRLLVL.

CDR3 nucleotide sequence: TGTGCCAGCAGCCTTGGGGGTACTGGGTCCTACGAGCAGTACTTC. Its protein product is CASSLGGTGSYEQYF. This sequence joins TRBV28 and TRBJ2-7; D may match TRBD1 or TRBD2 (5 bases each). The CDR3 is made up of 15 amino acids. V lost 6 bases to trimming and J lost 1 base, with 16 bases between them. Germline V lookup: CDR1 MDHEN, CDR2 SYDVKM.

This chain joins TRBV7-3 and TRBJ1-6; D is perhaps TRBD1 (6 bases). Looked up from germline, CDR1 is SGHTA and CDR2 is FQGTGA. This CDR3 contains 13 residues. Deletions cut 2 bases from V and 7 bases from J, with 6 bases between. CDR3 DNA sequence: TGTGCCAGCAGCTTAGGACAGAATTCACCCCTCCACTTT. Protein product: CASSLGQNSPLHF.

The chain has TRBV5-1 and TRBJ2-7; D is possibly TRBD2 (6 bases). CDR1 is SGHRS and CDR2 is YFSETQ in the germline V gene. Trimming pared 6 bases from V and 6 bases from J, leaving 19 bases between. The CDR3 totals 14 residues. The CDR3 loop reads CASTTGRLGAEQYF. The CDR3 coding sequence is TGCGCCAGCACGACCGGCCGACTAGGGGCCGAGCAGTACTTC.

This chain joins TRBV5-1 and TRBJ1-2; TRBD1 might be the D (5 bases). CDR1 is SGHRS and CDR2 is YFSETQ in the germline V gene. V was cut by 1 base and J by 3 bases, with 25 bases left in between. This CDR3 is 19 amino acids long. The CDR3 spells CASSLQRLGRIMGDYGYTF. The CDR3 DNA sequence: TGCGCCAGCAGCTTGCAGCGTCTGGGACGTATCATGGGTGACTATGGCTACACCTTC.

This rearrangement joins TRBV28 to TRBJ2-6; 9 bases agree with TRBD1. In germline, CDR1 is MDHEN, CDR2 SYDVKM. J gave up 0 bases and V 5 bases, and 8 bases lay outside the gene matches. The CDR3 extends over 18 amino acids. DNA for the CDR3: TGTGCCAGCAGTCCGGGACAGGGTTTAGGCTCTGGGGCCAACGTCCTGACTTTC. Protein sequence: CASSPGQGLGSGANVLTF.

This sequence joins TRBV7-2 and TRBJ2-1, with D maybe TRBD1 (6 bases). This CDR3 is 15 amino acids long. V was pared by 5 bases and J by 0 bases, with 11 bases between. The germline gives CDR1 SGHTA, CDR2 FQGNSA. The CDR3 nucleotides are TGTGCCAGCAGCCCCTGGGACAACTCCTACAATGAGCAGTTCTTC. Protein sequence: CASSPWDNSYNEQFF.

The chain is built from TRBV30 and TRBJ1-5, with 9 bases identical to TRBD1. V dropped 7 bases and J dropped 4; count of bases not matched to a gene: 8. The CDR3 contains 14 residues. Germline-derived CDR1 and CDR2 are GTSNPN and SVGIG (reference sequence). The CDR3 region has the DNA TGTGCCTACTCGACAGGGGGTGGGAATCAGCCCCAGCATTTT. Translation: CAYSTGGGNQPQHF.

This clone occurred once. The chain carries TRBV6-1 and TRBJ1-3; D might be TRBD1 (5 bases). The CDR3 is 13 amino acids. CDR1 and CDR2 from the germline V gene are MNHNS and SASEGT. V shed 8 bases and J shed 5 bases, with 13 bases lying between them. This CDR3 is CASAGSTRNTIYF. CDR3 coding DNA: TGTGCCAGCGCAGGGTCAACTAGAAACACCATATATTTT.

The V and J genes are TRBV28 and TRBJ1-1; D is undetermined. The CDR3 runs to 12 residues. Germline V gene lookup returns CDR1 MDHEN and CDR2 SYDVKM. Trimming removed 0 bases from V and 5 bases from J, with 4 bases in between. CDR3 coding DNA: TGTGCCAGCAGTTTATGGCGGACTGAAGCTTTCTTT. Its protein is CASSLWRTEAFF.

V usage is TRBV6-5 and J usage is TRBJ1-1, with TRBD1 matching 7 bases. The germline gives CDR1 MNHEY, CDR2 SVGAGI. CDR3 size: 14 residues. V shed 7 bases and J 2 bases; nucleotides not matched to a gene: 7. This CDR3 is CASKRQGRNTEAFF. As DNA, the CDR3 is TGTGCCAGCAAACGACAGGGCAGAAACACTGAAGCTTTCTTT.

The chain employs TRBV19 and TRBJ1-1; 10 bases are shared with TRBD1. This CDR3 spans 16 amino acids. V trimming: 2 bases; J trimming: 4 bases; junction bases outside the gene matches: 7. The V gene's germline CDR1 is LNHDA and CDR2 SQIVND (reference sequence). Here the CDR3 reads CASSIRDRGMATEAFF. The CDR3 coding sequence is TGTGCCAGTAGTATACGGGACAGGGGTATGGCCACTGAAGCTTTCTTT. Complete variable domain (other parts from reference TRBV19 and TRBJ1-1): DGGITQSPKYLFRKEGQNVTLSCEQNLNHDAMYWYRQDPGQGLRLIYYSQIVNDFQKGDIAEGYSVSREKKESFPLTVTSAQKNPTAFYLCASSIRDRGMATEAFFGQGTRLTVV.

The chain recombines TRBV10-2 with TRBJ1-1; perhaps TRBD1 as D (6 bases). The CDR3 totals 14 residues. The germline CDR1 and CDR2 sequences are WSHSY and SAAADI. With 6 bases removed from V and 3 bases from J, the gap between germline ends came to 14 bases. The CDR3 reads CASSYNRVDTEAFF. The CDR3 DNA reads as TGCGCCAGCAGCTACAACAGGGTTGACACTGAAGCTTTCTTT.

This rearrangement joins TRBV28 to TRBJ2-7, with D possibly being TRBD1 (6 bases). V was shortened by 3 bases and J by 7 bases, with 19 bases between the two germline ends. CDR1 and CDR2 (germline): MDHEN, SYDVKM. This CDR3 is 15 amino acids long. The CDR3 is CASSFQGSRVHEQYV. The CDR3 bases are TGTGCCAGCAGTTTTCAGGGGTCTAGGGTTCATGAGCAGTACGTC.

V is TRBV5-1 and J is TRBJ2-6; 8 nucleotides match TRBD1. V dropped 4 bases and J dropped 0; count of bases not matched to a gene: 15. Germline CDR1 and CDR2: SGHRS and YFSETQ. The CDR3 sequence is 20 residues long. The CDR3 bases are TGCGCCAGCAGCCCAGTGAGGACAGGGCCTTCGACCTCTGGGGCCAACGTCCTGACTTTC. Residues: CASSPVRTGPSTSGANVLTF.

This chain connects TRBV15 to TRBJ2-3; 13 nucleotides line up with TRBD2. CDR1 is LNHNV and CDR2 is YYDKDF in the germline V gene (reference sequence). J lost 9 bases, V lost 0 bases, and 6 bases had no gene match. The CDR3 is 16 amino acids. The chain's CDR3 is CATSRELAGGRGTQYF. DNA of the CDR3: TGTGCCACCAGCAGAGAACTAGCGGGGGGGCGGGGGACGCAGTATTTT.

The V call is TRBV29-1, the J call TRBJ1-1; no clear D. Deletions cut 0 bases from V and 14 bases from J, with 4 bases between. Germline CDR1 and CDR2: SQVTM and ANQGSEA. The CDR3 length is 8 residues. The CDR3 DNA is TGCAGCGTTGAAGACGGGTTCTTT. Protein: CSVEDGFF.

In this sample, this clone turned up once. CDR3 amino acids: CATSRVRSGGAETQYF. Written as DNA, the CDR3 is TGTGCCACCAGCAGAGTCAGGTCAGGGGGGGCAGAGACCCAGTACTTC. The chain carries TRBV15 and TRBJ2-5; D possibly uses TRBD1 or TRBD2 (7 bases each). The CDR3 covers 16 residues. V was trimmed by 1 base and J by 4 bases, leaving 16 bases between them. From germline, CDR1 is LNHNV and CDR2 YYDKDF (reference sequence).